This T cell receptor beta chain comes out of a study of T cell repertoires in cytomegalovirus infection (dated by TCRdb to about 2019). For the wider study: Donor HLA type was relevant to the analysis, because carriage of CMV infection together with the matching HLA type was indicated by public TCR beta signatures. Study-wide findings and limitations: In both this cohort and an independent cohort of some 380 donors, the cumulative frequency of public TCR beta family members distinguished carriers of CMV infection plus the relevant HLA type. The ex vivo response was dominated by HLA-C-restricted CMV-specific TCR beta clonotypes, which also provided the single most frequent clonotype in two of eight donors.

About this clonotype itself: What antigen it recognizes has not been identified. Base qualities are missing; no much larger clone stands one base away.

The sequencer listed for this sample is Illumina HiSeq 1500. TCRdb handled the public reads itself, with Q25 trimming in fastp and clone calling in MiXCR, and kept productive beta chains. Every distinct CDR3 protein forms one entry, paired with its most common genes and DNA. Here the sample has hundreds of thousands of distinct CDR3 sequences; roughly a sixth occur a single time. Of the sample, around 12% falls within the top ten clones. This clonotype originated in a human donor in good health (CMV status not recorded). Some clones in this sample may be carry-over from other donors' samples. Sequences were obtained from PBMCs.

The CDR3 amino acid sequence is: CASSLVSGRETQYF. Read as DNA, the sequence is TGCGCCAGCAGCTTGGTTAGCGGGAGAGAGACCCAGTACTTC. The sequence links TRBV5-1 to TRBJ2-5; the central 9 bases match TRBD2. The germline V end is reduced by 0 bases and the J end by 4 bases; junction bases left unmatched: 1. CDR1 and CDR2 (SGHRS, YFSETQ) derive from the germline V gene. Spanning cysteine to phenylalanine, the CDR3 consists of 14 amino acids. The sequence is cut down to CDR3 DNA, 42 bases in frame from base 1.